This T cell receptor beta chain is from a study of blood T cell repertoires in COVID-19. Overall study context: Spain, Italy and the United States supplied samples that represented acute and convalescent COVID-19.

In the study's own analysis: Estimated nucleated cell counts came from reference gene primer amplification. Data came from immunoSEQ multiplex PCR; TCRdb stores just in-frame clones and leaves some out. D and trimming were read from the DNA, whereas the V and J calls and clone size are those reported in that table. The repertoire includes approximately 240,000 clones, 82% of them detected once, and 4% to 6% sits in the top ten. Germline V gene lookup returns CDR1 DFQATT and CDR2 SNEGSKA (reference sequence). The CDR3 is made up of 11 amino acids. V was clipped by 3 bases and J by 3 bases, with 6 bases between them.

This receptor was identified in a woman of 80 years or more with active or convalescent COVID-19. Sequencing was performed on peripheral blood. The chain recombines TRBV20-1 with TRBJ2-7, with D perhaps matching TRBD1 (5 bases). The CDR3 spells CSASRGYEQYF. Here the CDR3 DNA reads TGCAGTGCTAGTAGGGGCTACGAGCAGTACTTC.